This T cell receptor (beta chain) originates from a study of blood T cell repertoires in COVID-19. Assay used: immunoSEQ multiplex PCR; TCRdb lists only in-frame clones, some missing. The sample shows about 55,000 clones, roughly 86% of them seen only once. The V end was cut by 5 bases, the J end by 0 bases, with 7 bases between. The CDR3 loop spans 13 amino acids. This clonotype originated in a middle-aged man with COVID-19, enrolled during active disease. The sample comprised peripheral blood. This chain joins TRBV12-3 or TRBV12-4 and TRBJ1-1; the D is unclear. The CDR3 DNA follows: TGTGCCAGCAGTCTGCGGTTGAACACTGAAGCTTTCTTT. It specifies CASSLRLNTEAFF.